Presented here are 7 T cell receptor beta chains from one specimen sequenced in a study of human T cells and chemical hapten exposure. Time point defined: pre-sensitization, week 0. Treatment: therapeutic diphenylcyclopropenone sensitization with weekly scalp DPC. TCRdb re-called the RACE reads with MiXCR, one entry per CDR3 protein. The data contain roughly 380,000 distinct CDR3 sequences, more than 4.5% of them singletons. Sequencing used whole blood, obtained in connection with sensitization to the hapten diphenylcyclopropenone (DPC). These receptors all stem from a woman between 50 and 59 years old with alopecia areata. Some clones in this sample may be carry-over from other donors' samples.

The table lists this clonotype with many counts. The CDR3 sequence is CASSFGATGELFF. In DNA form, the CDR3 reads TGTGCCAGCAGCTTTGGGGCCACCGGGGAGCTGTTTTTT. The chain joins TRBV7-9 to TRBJ2-2, with TRBD1 as a possible D gene (5 bases). Germline V gene lookup returns CDR1 SEHNR and CDR2 FQNEAQ (reference sequence). The CDR3 has 13 amino acids. Deletions cut 3 bases from V and 4 bases from J, with 6 bases between.

This clonotype was observed a handful of times. This chain links TRBV10-2 with TRBJ1-5, with D hard to call. With 2 bases removed from V and 9 bases from J, the gap between germline ends came to 5 bases. Germline CDR1 and CDR2: WSHSY and SAAADI. The CDR3 length is 11 residues. The CDR3 nucleotides read TGCGCCAGCAGTGAGGGCGGGCCCCAGCATTTT. Amino acids: CASSEGGPQHF.

Many counts were recorded for this clonotype. The chain uses TRBV12-3 or TRBV12-4 and TRBJ2-5; D remains unclear. V dropped 3 bases and J dropped 5 bases, with 16 bases sitting between them. This CDR3 region has 15 residues. CDR3 nucleotides: TGTGCCAGCAGTTTGGCGAGTAGTCTGGGGGAGACCCAGTACTTC. Amino acid sequence: CASSLASSLGETQYF.

The genes are TRBV7-9 and TRBJ1-1; TRBD1 is a possible D gene (6 bases). Per the germline V gene, CDR1 is SEHNR and CDR2 is FQNEAQ (reference sequence). The CDR3 sequence is 14 residues long. V was clipped by 3 bases and J by 4 bases, with 12 bases between them. CDR3 sequence (DNA): TGTGCCAGCAGCTTTCGGGGGGCCCCCACTGAAGCTTTCTTT. Its translation is CASSFRGAPTEAFF.

The table lists this clonotype with a few counts. The chain links TRBV7-9 to TRBJ2-1; TRBD2 agrees at 7 bases. The V segment lost 4 bases and the J segment 7 bases; nucleotides outside the gene matches: 16. The CDR3 consists of 17 residues. The germline gives CDR1 SEHNR, CDR2 FQNEAQ (reference sequence). CDR3 residues: CASSSPRGKRTGNEQFF. Here the CDR3 DNA reads TGTGCCAGCAGCTCCCCGCGGGGGAAGAGGACCGGGAATGAGCAGTTCTTC.

In this sample, this clonotype turned up many times. CDR3 residues: CASSEFGSGTEAFF. CDR3 coding DNA: TGTGCCAGCAGTGAATTTGGCTCTGGCACTGAAGCTTTCTTT. The gene calls are TRBV25-1 and TRBJ1-1; D remains unclear. Germline CDR1 is MGHDK and CDR2 is SYGVNS. The CDR3 contains 14 residues. Trimming shortened V by 1 base and J by 4 bases, and 10 bases separated the two germline ends. Full variable domain (rest looked up from reference TRBV25-1 and TRBJ1-1): EADIYQTPRYLVIGTGKKITLECSQTMGHDKMYWYQQDPGMELHLIHYSYGVNSTEKGDLSSESTVSRIRTEHFPLTLESARPSHTSQYLCASSEFGSGTEAFFGQGTRLTVV.

This clonotype was detected only a few times. The V and J genes are TRBV6-2 or TRBV6-3 and TRBJ1-1; no clear D gene. CDR1 is MNHEY and CDR2 is SVGEGT in the germline V gene. This CDR3 has 13 residues. V was cut by 6 bases and J by 0 bases, with 8 bases left in between. CDR3 amino acids: CASRLGLNTEAFF. Here the CDR3 DNA reads TGTGCCAGCAGATTAGGTCTGAACACTGAAGCTTTCTTT.